This paragraph covers one T cell receptor (beta chain) sequence. The data originate from a study of technical replicates of blood from several donors. TCRdb's copy holds only in-frame clones and misses some; the assay was immunoSEQ multiplex PCR. Seen here are approximately 70,000 clones, 80% to 95% observed once, and the top ten hold about 0.4%. Sample: T cells isolated from PBMCs. This TCR was recovered from a human donor in good health.

The CDR3 DNA sequence: TGCAGCGTTGAAGTAGGGGGCACAGATACGCAGTATTTT. Residues: CSVEVGGTDTQYF. The rearrangement links TRBV29-1 to TRBJ2-3; D may be TRBD1 (5 bases). CDR3 length equals 13 residues. V was cut by 1 base and J by 1 base, with 6 bases left in between. Germline CDR1 is SQVTM and CDR2 is ANQGSEA.